Listed here are 11 T cell receptor beta chains from one sample, sequenced in a study of cytomegalovirus exposure and HLA in healthy donors. A multiplex PCR was run with 60 Vbeta primers and 13 Jbeta primers. The method was immunoSEQ multiplex PCR; TCRdb's version includes in-frame clones alone and lacks a portion of them. The table has 200,000 to 250,000 clones, around four fifths seen once. Sequencing used PBMCs. The receptor set was obtained from a woman aged 40 to 50 in good health and CMV-seronegative.

This clone was recorded a few times. The chain carries TRBV4-1 and TRBJ1-3; D is ambiguous. V was pared by 1 base and J by 7 bases, with 14 bases between. The germline V gene has CDR1 MGHRA and CDR2 YSYEKL. The length of the CDR3 is 15 residues. CDR3 nucleotide sequence: TGCGCCAGCAGCCAAGGAAGCTTTCTTCGGAACACCATATATTTT. This translates into CASSQGSFLRNTIYF.

The J gene is TRBJ2-7, the V gene TRBV28; D uncertain. The V gene lost 4 bases and the J gene lost 1 base, with 14 bases spanning the gap. CDR1 MDHEN and CDR2 SYDVKM come from the germline V gene. The CDR3 runs to 15 residues. In DNA form, the CDR3 reads TGTGCCAGCAGTTCCCTTGGCGGAACTTCCTACGAGCAGTACTTC. It is translated as CASSSLGGTSYEQYF.

This chain uses TRBV5-1 with TRBJ2-1; 9 bases agree with TRBD2. Germline loops: CDR1 SGHRS, CDR2 YFSETQ. The CDR3 is 20 residues long. J lost 0 bases, V lost 4 bases, and 17 bases had no gene match. CDR3 bases: TGCGCCAGCAGCCCGGATCTTTCGGGACTAGCCCAAAGCTCCTACAATGAGCAGTTCTTC. This gives the protein CASSPDLSGLAQSSYNEQFF.

This chain joins TRBV7-9 and TRBJ1-1; possible D gene TRBD1, 6 bases. This CDR3 comprises 14 residues. The germline gives CDR1 SEHNR, CDR2 FQNEAQ (reference sequence). The V and J ends lost 3 bases and 1 base respectively, with 9 bases between them. The CDR3 DNA is TGTGCCAGCAGCTTGACAGGCTCGAACACTGAAGCTTTCTTT. Translating it yields CASSLTGSNTEAFF.

The rearrangement joins TRBV6-4 to TRBJ1-5, with a possible D match to TRBD1 (6 bases). Germline assignment: CDR1 MRHNA and CDR2 SNTAGT. V lost 7 bases, J lost 0 bases, and 13 bases lay in between. The CDR3 runs 15 residues. CDR3 amino acids: CASKDSFYSNQPQHF. CDR3 DNA sequence: TGTGCCAGCAAGGACAGTTTTTATAGCAATCAGCCCCAGCATTTT.

The chain recombines TRBV19 with TRBJ1-5, with a possible D match to TRBD1 (5 bases). This CDR3 is built from 15 residues. Germline values: CDR1 LNHDA, CDR2 SQIVND (reference sequence). Trimming left V 2 bases short and J 3 bases short, with 11 bases between. Here the CDR3 DNA reads TGTGCCAGTAGTATAAGCCCAGGGCACAATCAGCCCCAGCATTTT. Its protein product is CASSISPGHNQPQHF.

This chain links TRBV15 with TRBJ2-5; D may be TRBD1 (5 bases). The V gene lost 2 bases and the J gene lost 7 bases, with 26 bases spanning the gap. This CDR3 region has 18 residues. The germline V gene encodes CDR1 LNHNV and CDR2 YYDKDF (reference sequence). As DNA, the CDR3 is TGTGCCACCAGCAGACACTCAACGGGTGGGGCAGGGCCTAGGACCCAGTACTTC. Amino acid sequence: CATSRHSTGGAGPRTQYF.

This chain joins TRBV28 and TRBJ1-4, with 7 bases that match TRBD1. V was clipped by 2 bases and J by 4 bases; unmatched bases: 10. CDR3 length: 17 residues. Germline values: CDR1 MDHEN, CDR2 SYDVKM. The DNA for the CDR3 is TGTGCCAGCAGTTTAAACAGGGGAAGTGGGGGTAATGAAAAACTGTTTTTT. This codes for CASSLNRGSGGNEKLFF.

The V call is TRBV6-1, the J call TRBJ2-5, with TRBD2 identical over 10 bases. V shed 8 bases, J shed 4 bases, and the junction held 7 bases outside the gene matches. Germline assignment: CDR1 MNHNS and CDR2 SASEGT. This CDR3 is 14 amino acids long. CDR3 amino acids: CASLWIAGGETQYF. The CDR3 DNA is TGTGCCAGCCTGTGGATAGCGGGAGGAGAGACCCAGTACTTC.

The chain combines TRBV18 with TRBJ1-3; D remains unclear. The germline gives CDR1 KGHSH, CDR2 LQKENI. V lost 3 bases, J lost 5 bases, and 14 bases lay in between. This CDR3 has 15 residues. The DNA of the CDR3 is TGTGCCAGCTCACCCGGAATTGGAGTCCGAAACACCATATATTTT. Protein: CASSPGIGVRNTIYF.

The V call is TRBV4-1, the J call TRBJ2-5; weak D call: TRBD2 (6 bases). Looked up from germline, CDR1 is MGHRA and CDR2 is YSYEKL. This CDR3 is built from 14 residues. V lost 0 bases and J lost 5, with 10 bases in between. The CDR3 DNA sequence: TGCGCCAGCAGCCAAGAGACTGGGGGGGAGACCCAGTACTTC. Translation: CASSQETGGETQYF.